This T cell receptor (beta chain) was captured in a study of esophageal squamous cell carcinoma under preoperative chemotherapy. As regards this clonotype: Antigen unknown. One end of the junction is discordant with germline, which a read error may explain.

Findings and limits, study-wide: Abundant clones tended to shrink rather than expand after paclitaxel-nedaplatin.

As for time point: after preoperative PTX-NDP chemotherapy. CDR1 and CDR2 (germline): MDHEN, SYDVKM. The CDR3 runs 14 residues. MiXCR, applied by TCRdb to the PCR reads, yields one record per CDR3 protein. Among roughly 30,000 distinct CDR3 sequences listed, about half were seen once. This receptor was identified in a human donor with esophageal squamous cell carcinoma. The donor label of this sample is uncertain. J is TRBJ2-1 and V is TRBV28; D is undetermined. Sample collection was performed from a patient given preoperative chemotherapy. The CDR3: CASSFVADTDIQFF. The CDR3 nucleotides are TGTGCCAGCAGTTTTGTAGCAGACACAGATATTCAGTTTTTT.